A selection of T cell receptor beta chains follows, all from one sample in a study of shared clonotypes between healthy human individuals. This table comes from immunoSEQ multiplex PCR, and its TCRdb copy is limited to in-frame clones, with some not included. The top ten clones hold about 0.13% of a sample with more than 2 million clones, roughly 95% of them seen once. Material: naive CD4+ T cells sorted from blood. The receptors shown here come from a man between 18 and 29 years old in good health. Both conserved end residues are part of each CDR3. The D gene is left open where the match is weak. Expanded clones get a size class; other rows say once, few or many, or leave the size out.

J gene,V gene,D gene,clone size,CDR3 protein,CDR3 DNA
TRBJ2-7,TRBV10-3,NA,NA,CATTGSSSYEQYF,TGTGCCACCACAGGGTCGAGCTCCTACGAGCAGTACTTC
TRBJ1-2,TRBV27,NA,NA,CASSPNGFDGYTF,TGTGCCAGCAGTCCTAACGGGTTTGATGGCTACACCTTC
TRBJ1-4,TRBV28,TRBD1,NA,CASSATGGPNEKLFF,TGTGCCAGCAGCGCGACAGGGGGACCGAATGAAAAACTGTTTTTT
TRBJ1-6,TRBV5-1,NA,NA,CASSLETQGNNSPLHF,TGCGCCAGCAGCTTAGAGACCCAGGGAAACAATTCACCCCTCCACTTT
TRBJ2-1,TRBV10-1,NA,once,CASSERDSSSYNEQFF,TGCGCCAGCAGTGAGCGCGACAGTAGCTCCTACAATGAGCAGTTCTTC
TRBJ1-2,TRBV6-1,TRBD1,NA,CASSVGGTAYGYTF,TGTGCCAGCAGTGTGGGGGGGACAGCCTATGGCTACACCTTC
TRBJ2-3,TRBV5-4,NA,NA,CASSFSLDTDTQYF,TGTGCCAGCAGCTTTTCCCTGGACACAGATACGCAGTATTTT
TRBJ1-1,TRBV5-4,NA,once,CASSLEGDMNTEAFF,TGTGCCAGCAGCTTGGAAGGTGATATGAACACTGAAGCTTTCTTT
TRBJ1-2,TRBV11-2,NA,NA,CASSLEEGGYGYTF,TGTGCCAGCAGCTTAGAGGAGGGGGGCTATGGCTACACCTTC
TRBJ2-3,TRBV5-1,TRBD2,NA,CASFLALADTDTQYF,TGCGCCAGCTTCCTGGCGCTAGCGGACACAGATACGCAGTATTTT
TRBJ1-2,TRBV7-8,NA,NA,CASSVRVANYGYTF,TGTGCCAGCAGCGTCAGGGTTGCTAACTATGGCTACACCTTC
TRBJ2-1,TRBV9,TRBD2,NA,CASTTGTTYNEQFF,TGTGCCAGCACCACCGGGACTACCTACAATGAGCAGTTCTTC
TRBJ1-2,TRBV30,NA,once,CAWNTPGPNYGYTF,TGTGCCTGGAATACTCCTGGGCCTAACTATGGCTACACCTTC
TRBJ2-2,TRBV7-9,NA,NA,CASSSPPGVGELFF,TGTGCCAGCAGCTCCCCGCCTGGAGTAGGGGAGCTGTTTTTT
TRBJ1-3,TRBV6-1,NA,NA,CASRPRGSGNTIYF,TGTGCCAGCAGGCCCAGGGGATCCGGAAACACCATATATTTT
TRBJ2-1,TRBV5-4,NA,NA,CASSKRDMSSYNEQFF,TGTGCCAGCAGTAAGCGGGACATGAGCTCCTACAATGAGCAGTTCTTC
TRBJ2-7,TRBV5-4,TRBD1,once,CASSLAIGTGGQDEQYF,TGTGCCAGCAGCTTGGCGATTGGGACAGGGGGCCAGGACGAGCAGTACTTC
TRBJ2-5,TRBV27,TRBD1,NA,CASSLFPPIGQGQETQYF,TGTGCCAGCAGTTTATTCCCTCCGATTGGACAGGGGCAAGAGACCCAGTACTTC
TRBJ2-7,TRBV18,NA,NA,CASSPSPNVFQQYF,TGTGCCAGCTCACCGTCCCCGAATGTTTTCCAGCAGTACTTC
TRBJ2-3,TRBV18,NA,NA,CASSPIKVTSDTQYF,TGTGCCAGCTCCCCCATCAAAGTTACGTCAGATACGCAGTATTTT
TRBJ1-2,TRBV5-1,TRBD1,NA,CASRQIGGQGYGYTF,TGCGCCAGCAGACAAATCGGTGGACAGGGATATGGCTACACCTTC
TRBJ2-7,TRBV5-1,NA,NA,CASSLEGGPTYEQYF,TGCGCCAGCAGCTTGGAAGGGGGGCCTACCTACGAGCAGTACTTC
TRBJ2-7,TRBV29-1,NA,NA,CSVDRGPGGPSYEQYF,TGCAGCGTTGATAGGGGCCCAGGCGGGCCCAGCTACGAGCAGTACTTC
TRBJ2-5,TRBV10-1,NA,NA,CASSESPGMGQETQYF,TGCGCCAGCAGTGAGTCGCCGGGAATGGGCCAAGAGACCCAGTACTTC
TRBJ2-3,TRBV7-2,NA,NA,CASGSNVFGTDTQYF,TGTGCCAGCGGCTCAAATGTATTCGGCACAGATACGCAGTATTTT
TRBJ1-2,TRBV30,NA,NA,CAWSDEGTPYGYTF,TGTGCCTGGAGTGACGAGGGGACCCCGTATGGCTACACCTTC
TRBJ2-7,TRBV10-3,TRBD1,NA,CALGTGQGDYEQYF,TGTGCCCTGGGGACGGGACAGGGAGACTACGAGCAGTACTTC